Given below is one TCR beta chain in context. The sample originates from a study of blood T cell repertoires in COVID-19. The overall study: Specimens from acute and convalescent COVID-19 originated in the United States, Italy and Spain. The cDNA or gDNA used as material had been derived from T cells, B-cell-depleted T cells, or PBMCs.

In the original processing: Scientists estimated how many nucleated cells there were by amplifying reference gene primers. Measured with immunoSEQ multiplex PCR; TCRdb has only the in-frame clones, and not every one. V and J calls and clone size follow that table, whereas D and trimming were derived from the DNA. The sample carries about 270,000 clones, approximately 81% recorded once. Trimming shortened V by 0 bases and J by 6 bases, and 8 bases separated the two germline ends. There are 13 residues in the CDR3. The germline CDR1 and CDR2 sequences are SEHNR and FQNEAQ (reference sequence). Sequencing was carried out using peripheral blood. This receptor was obtained from a woman aged 18-35 years with acute or convalescent COVID-19. The chain recombines TRBV7-9 with TRBJ1-1, with D uncertain. The DNA for the CDR3 is TGTGCCAGCAGCTTAGCGGCCAGGTCTGAAGCTTTCTTT. This codes for CASSLAARSEAFF.